This T cell receptor (beta chain) came from a study of blood T cell repertoires in COVID-19. Study-wide context: COVID-19 samples collected from the United States, Italy and Spain covered acute and convalescent phases. Sample material is recorded as cDNA or gDNA derived from T cells, B-cell-depleted T cells, or PBMCs.

V lost 3 bases and J lost 6; bases outside the gene matches: 5. The germline V gene encodes CDR1 MGHDK and CDR2 SYGVNS. The CDR3 contains 13 residues. Original methodology: Amplified reference gene primers provided the basis for estimating nucleated cell counts. Generated by immunoSEQ multiplex PCR, the TCRdb table keeps only in-frame clones and is missing some. The DNA gave D and trimming, while V, J and clone size come from that table. The repertoire holds approximately 160,000 clones, with around 84% as singletons. What was sequenced was peripheral blood. The genes are TRBV25-1 and TRBJ2-7, with TRBD2 matching 7 bases. This clonotype originated in a woman aged 80 or over with acute or convalescent COVID-19. CDR3 nucleotide sequence: TGTGCCAGCAGTGAGGTAGGGAGGGGCGAGCAGTACTTC. Protein product: CASSEVGRGEQYF.